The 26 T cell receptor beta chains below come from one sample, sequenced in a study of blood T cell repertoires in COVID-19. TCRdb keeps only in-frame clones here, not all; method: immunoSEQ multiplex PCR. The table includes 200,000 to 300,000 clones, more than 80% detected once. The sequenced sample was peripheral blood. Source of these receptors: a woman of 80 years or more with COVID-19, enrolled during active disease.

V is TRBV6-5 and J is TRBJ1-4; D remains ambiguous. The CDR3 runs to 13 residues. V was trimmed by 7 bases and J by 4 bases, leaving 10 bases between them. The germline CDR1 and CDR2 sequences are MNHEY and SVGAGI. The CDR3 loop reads CASTRANNEKLFF. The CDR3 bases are TGTGCCAGCACGAGGGCCAATAATGAAAAACTGTTTTTT.

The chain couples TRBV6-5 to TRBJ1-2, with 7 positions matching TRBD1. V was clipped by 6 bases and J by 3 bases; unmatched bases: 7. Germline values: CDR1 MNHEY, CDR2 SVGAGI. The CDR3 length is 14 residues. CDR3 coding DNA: TGTGCCAGCAGCTCCCGACAGGGCGACTATGGCTACACCTTC. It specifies CASSSRQGDYGYTF.

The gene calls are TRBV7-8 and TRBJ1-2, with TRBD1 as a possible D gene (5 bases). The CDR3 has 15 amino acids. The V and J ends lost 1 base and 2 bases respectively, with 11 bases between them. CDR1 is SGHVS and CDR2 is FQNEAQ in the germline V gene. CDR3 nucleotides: TGTGCCAGCAGCTTAGAGTTCGACAGCAACTATGGCTACACCTTC. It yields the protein CASSLEFDSNYGYTF.

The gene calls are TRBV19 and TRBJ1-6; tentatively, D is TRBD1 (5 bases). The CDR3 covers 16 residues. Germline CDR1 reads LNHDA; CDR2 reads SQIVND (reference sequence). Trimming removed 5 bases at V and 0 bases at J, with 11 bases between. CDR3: CASSSRVSSYNSPLHF. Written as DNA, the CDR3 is TGTGCCAGTAGTTCCAGGGTTAGCTCCTATAATTCACCCCTCCACTTT.

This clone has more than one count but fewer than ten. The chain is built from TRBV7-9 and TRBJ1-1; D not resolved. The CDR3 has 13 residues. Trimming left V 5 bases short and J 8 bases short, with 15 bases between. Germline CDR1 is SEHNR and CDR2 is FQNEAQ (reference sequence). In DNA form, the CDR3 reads TGTGCCAGCAGCCCTGTCTCCGGGGTGGAAGCTTTCTTT. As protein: CASSPVSGVEAFF.

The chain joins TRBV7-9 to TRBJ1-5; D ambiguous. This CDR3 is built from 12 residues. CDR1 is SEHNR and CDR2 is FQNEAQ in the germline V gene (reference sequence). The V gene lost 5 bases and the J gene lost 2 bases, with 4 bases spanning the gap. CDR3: CASSEGNQPQHF. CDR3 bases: TGTGCCAGCAGCGAGGGCAATCAGCCCCAGCATTTT.

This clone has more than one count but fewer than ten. The CDR3 nucleotides are TGTGCCACCAGCAGTTACTCTTGGTACTCGGGCAATCAGCCCCAGCATTTT. It translates to CATSSYSWYSGNQPQHF. The chain recombines TRBV6-2 or TRBV6-3 with TRBJ1-5; D call uncertain. The CDR3 is 17 residues long. The germline CDR1 and CDR2 sequences are MNHEY and SVGEGT. Between the trimmed V and J ends, which lost 10 bases and 2 bases, there was a span of 24 bases.

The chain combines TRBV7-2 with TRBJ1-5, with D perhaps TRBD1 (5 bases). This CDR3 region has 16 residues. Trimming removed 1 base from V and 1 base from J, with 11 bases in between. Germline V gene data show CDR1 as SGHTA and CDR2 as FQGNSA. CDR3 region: CASSLVGGRSNQPQHF. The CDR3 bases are TGTGCCAGCAGCTTAGTCGGGGGGAGGAGCAATCAGCCCCAGCATTTT.

CDR3 DNA: TGTGCCAGCAGTCAGCGAACACAAGTTTTCTTT. As protein: CASSQRTQVFF. V usage is TRBV27 and J usage is TRBJ1-1; no clear D gene. Trimming removed 5 bases from V and 13 bases from J, with 14 bases in between. Germline V gene data show CDR1 as MNHEY and CDR2 as SMNVEV (reference sequence). This CDR3 comprises 11 residues.

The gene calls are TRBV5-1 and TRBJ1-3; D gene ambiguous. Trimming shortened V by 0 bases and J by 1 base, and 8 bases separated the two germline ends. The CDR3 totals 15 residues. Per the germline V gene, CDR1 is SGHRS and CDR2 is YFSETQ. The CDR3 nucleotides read TGCGCCAGCAGCTTGGCACTCGGTTCTGGAAACACCATATATTTT. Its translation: CASSLALGSGNTIYF.

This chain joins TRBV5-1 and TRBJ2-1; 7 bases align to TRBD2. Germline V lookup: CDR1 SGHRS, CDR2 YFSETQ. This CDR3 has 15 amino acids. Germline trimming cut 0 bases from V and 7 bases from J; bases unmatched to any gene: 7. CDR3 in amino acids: CASSLGLTSSNEQFF. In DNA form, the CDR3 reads TGCGCCAGCAGCTTGGGCCTGACTAGCTCTAATGAGCAGTTCTTC.

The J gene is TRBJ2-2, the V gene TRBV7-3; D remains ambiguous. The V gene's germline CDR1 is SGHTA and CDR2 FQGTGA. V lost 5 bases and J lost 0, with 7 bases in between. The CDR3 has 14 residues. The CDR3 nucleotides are TGTGCCAGCAGCGTAATAGCGAACACCGGGGAGCTGTTTTTT. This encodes CASSVIANTGELFF.

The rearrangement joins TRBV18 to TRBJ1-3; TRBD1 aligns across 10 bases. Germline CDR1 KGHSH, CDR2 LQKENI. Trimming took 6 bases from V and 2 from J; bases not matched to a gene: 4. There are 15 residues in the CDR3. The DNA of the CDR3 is TGTGCCAGCTCGGAAGGACAGGGGGCTGGAAACACCATATATTTT. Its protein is CASSEGQGAGNTIYF.

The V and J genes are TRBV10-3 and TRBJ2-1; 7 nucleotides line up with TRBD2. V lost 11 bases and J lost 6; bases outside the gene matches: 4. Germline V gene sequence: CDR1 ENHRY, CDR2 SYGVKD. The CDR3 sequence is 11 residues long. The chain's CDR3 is CASGGGNEQFF. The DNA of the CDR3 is TGTGCCTCCGGCGGGGGCAATGAGCAGTTCTTC.

CDR3: CASSPGTVGRETQYF. The CDR3 DNA follows: TGTGCCAGCAGTCCGGGGACAGTTGGGCGAGAGACCCAGTACTTC. This rearrangement joins TRBV27 to TRBJ2-5; 7 nucleotides line up with TRBD1. With 5 bases clipped from V and 4 bases from J, the junction kept 10 bases outside the gene matches. The CDR3 is 15 residues long. CDR1 and CDR2 (germline): MNHEY, SMNVEV (reference sequence).

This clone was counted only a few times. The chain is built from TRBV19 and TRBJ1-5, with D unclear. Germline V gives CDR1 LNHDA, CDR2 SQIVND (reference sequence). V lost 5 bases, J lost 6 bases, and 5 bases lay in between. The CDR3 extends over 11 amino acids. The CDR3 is CASSFGQPQHF. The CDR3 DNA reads TGTGCCAGTAGTTTCGGTCAGCCCCAGCATTTT.

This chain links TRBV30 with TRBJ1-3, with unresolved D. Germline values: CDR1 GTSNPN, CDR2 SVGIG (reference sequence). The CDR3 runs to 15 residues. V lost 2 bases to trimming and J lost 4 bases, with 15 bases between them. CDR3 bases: TGTGCCTGGAGTTCACGAGGGATCTCCGGAAACACCATATATTTT. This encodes CAWSSRGISGNTIYF. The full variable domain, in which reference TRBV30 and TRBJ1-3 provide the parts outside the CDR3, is SQTIHQWPATLVQPVGSPLSLECTVEGTSNPNLYWYRQAAGRGLQLLFYSVGIGQISSEVPQNLSASRPQDRQFILSSKKLLLSDSGFYLCAWSSRGISGNTIYFGEGSWLTVV.

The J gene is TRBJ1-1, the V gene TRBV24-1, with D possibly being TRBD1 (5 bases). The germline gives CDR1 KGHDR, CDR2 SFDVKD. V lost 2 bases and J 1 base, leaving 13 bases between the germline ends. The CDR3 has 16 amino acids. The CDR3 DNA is TGTGCCACCAGTGATTCCTCCGGGACTCAGAACACTGAAGCTTTCTTT. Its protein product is CATSDSSGTQNTEAFF.

Here the CDR3 reads CASSLSTVNTEAFF. The CDR3 coding sequence is TGTGCCAGCAGCTTATCGACAGTGAACACTGAAGCTTTCTTT. The chain is built from TRBV7-2 and TRBJ1-1; a possible D gene is TRBD1 (5 bases). The germline gives CDR1 SGHTA, CDR2 FQGNSA. Trimming removed 2 bases from V and 0 bases from J, with 7 bases in between. The CDR3 runs to 14 residues.

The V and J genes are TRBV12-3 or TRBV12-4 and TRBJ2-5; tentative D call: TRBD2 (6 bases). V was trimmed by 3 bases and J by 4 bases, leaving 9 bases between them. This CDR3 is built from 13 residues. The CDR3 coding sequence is TGTGCCAGCAGTTTGGCGGGGAGAGAGACCCAGTACTTC. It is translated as CASSLAGRETQYF.

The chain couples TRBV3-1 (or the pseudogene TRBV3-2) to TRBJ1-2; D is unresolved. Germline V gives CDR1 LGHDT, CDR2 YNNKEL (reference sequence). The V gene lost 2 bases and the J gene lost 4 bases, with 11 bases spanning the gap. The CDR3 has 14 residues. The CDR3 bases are TGTGCCAGCAGCCAACCCAAGCGCCCCTATGGCTACACCTTC. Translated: CASSQPKRPYGYTF.

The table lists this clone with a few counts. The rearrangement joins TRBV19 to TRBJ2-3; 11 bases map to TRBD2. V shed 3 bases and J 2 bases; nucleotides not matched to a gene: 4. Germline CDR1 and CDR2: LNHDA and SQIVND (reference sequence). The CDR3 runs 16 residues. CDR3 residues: CASSMGTSGYTDTQYF. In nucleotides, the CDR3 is TGTGCCAGTAGTATGGGGACTAGCGGATACACAGATACGCAGTATTTT.

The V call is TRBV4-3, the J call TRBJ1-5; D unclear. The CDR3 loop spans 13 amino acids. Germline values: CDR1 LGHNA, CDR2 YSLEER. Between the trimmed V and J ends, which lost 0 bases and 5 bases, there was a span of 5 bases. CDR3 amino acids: CASSQERDQPQHF. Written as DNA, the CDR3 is TGCGCCAGCAGCCAAGAGAGGGATCAGCCCCAGCATTTT.

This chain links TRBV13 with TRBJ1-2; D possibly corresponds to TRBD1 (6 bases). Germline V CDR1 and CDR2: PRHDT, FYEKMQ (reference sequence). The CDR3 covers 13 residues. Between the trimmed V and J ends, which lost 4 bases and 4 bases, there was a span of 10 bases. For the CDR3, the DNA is TGTGCCAGCAGCTCAGGGGCCGCCTATGGCTACACCTTC. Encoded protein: CASSSGAAYGYTF. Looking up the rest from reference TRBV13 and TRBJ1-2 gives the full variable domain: AAGVIQSPRHLIKEKRETATLKCYPIPRHDTVYWYQQGPGQDPQFLISFYEKMQSDKGSIPDRFSAQQFSDYHSELNMSSLELGDSALYFCASSSGAAYGYTFGSGTRLTVV.

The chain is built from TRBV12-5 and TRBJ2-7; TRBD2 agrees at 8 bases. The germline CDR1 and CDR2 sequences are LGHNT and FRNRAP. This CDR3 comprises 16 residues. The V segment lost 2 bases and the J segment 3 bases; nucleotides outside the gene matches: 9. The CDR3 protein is CASGLSSPRGGYEQYF. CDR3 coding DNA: TGTGCTAGTGGTTTGTCCTCCCCCCGGGGGGGCTACGAGCAGTACTTC.

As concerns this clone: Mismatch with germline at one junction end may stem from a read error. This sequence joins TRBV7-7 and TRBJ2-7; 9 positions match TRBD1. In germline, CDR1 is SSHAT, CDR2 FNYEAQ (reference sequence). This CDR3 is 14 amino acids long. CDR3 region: CASSPGTGNYEQYF. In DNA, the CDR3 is TGTGCTAGCAGCCCGGGGACAGGGAACTACGAGCAGTACTTC.